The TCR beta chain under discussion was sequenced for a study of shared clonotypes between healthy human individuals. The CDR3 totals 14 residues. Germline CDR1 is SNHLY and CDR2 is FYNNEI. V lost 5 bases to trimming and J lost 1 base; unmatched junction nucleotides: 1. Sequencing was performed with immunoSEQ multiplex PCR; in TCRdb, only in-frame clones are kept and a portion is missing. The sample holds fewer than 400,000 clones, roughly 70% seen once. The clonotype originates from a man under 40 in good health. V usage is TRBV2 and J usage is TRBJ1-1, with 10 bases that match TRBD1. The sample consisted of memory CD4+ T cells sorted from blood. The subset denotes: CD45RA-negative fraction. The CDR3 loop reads CASSRDRGNTEAFF. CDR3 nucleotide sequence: TGTGCCAGCAGTCGGGACAGGGGGAACACTGAAGCTTTCTTT.